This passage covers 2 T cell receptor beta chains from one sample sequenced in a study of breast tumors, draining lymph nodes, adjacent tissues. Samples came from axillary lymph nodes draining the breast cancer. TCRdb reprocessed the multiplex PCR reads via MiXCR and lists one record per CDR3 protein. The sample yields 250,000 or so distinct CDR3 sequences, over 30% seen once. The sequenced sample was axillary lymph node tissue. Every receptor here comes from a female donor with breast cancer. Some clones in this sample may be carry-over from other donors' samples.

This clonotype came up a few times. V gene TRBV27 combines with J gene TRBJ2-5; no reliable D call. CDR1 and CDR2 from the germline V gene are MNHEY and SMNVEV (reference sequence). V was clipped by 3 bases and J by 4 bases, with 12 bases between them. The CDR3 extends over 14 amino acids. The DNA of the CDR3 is TGTGCCAGCAGTTTTGGTAGAGGTCCAGAGACCCAGTACTTC. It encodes CASSFGRGPETQYF.

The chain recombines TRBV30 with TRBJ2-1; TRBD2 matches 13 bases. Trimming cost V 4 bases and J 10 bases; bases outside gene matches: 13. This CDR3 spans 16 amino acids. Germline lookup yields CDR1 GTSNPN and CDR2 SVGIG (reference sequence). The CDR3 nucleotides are TGTGCCTGGACCATGTCCGGACTAGCGGGGGTTGGGGAGCAGTTCTTC. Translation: CAWTMSGLAGVGEQFF.